These T cell receptor beta chains were read from a single sample in a study of T cell repertoires in cytomegalovirus infection. Using its own MiXCR run on the reads, TCRdb lists one record per CDR3 protein. Altogether 100,000 to 150,000 distinct CDR3 sequences are present, about 10% being singletons, with the ten largest covering 9.5% to 13%. Sequencing used PBMCs. The receptors were sampled from a human donor in good health (CMV status not recorded). Some clones in this sample may be carry-over from other donors' samples. The CDR3 runs from the conserved cysteine through the conserved F or W. A D gene is named only where the DNA matches it firmly. Rows may omit the clone size; those that give it use once, few, many or a size class.

v_call,clone_size,d_call,j_call,cdr3_nt,cdr3_aa
TRBV20-1,NA,NA,TRBJ2-3,TGCAGTGCTAGAGATTGGCCTCCCACAGATACGCAGTATTTT,CSARDWPPTDTQYF
TRBV7-2,many,NA,TRBJ1-5,TGTGCCAGCAGCTCCAGGGGATACCAGCCCCAGCATTTT,CASSSRGYQPQHF
TRBV7-2,NA,NA,TRBJ2-5,TGTGCCAGCAGCTTAGGAGCGGGCCGCCAAGAGACCCAGTACTTC,CASSLGAGRQETQYF
TRBV20-1,many,TRBD2,TRBJ2-3,TGCAGTGCTAGAGCGACTAGCGGGGGGGCAGATACGCAGTATTTT,CSARATSGGADTQYF
TRBV20-1,many,TRBD2,TRBJ2-2,TGCAGTGCTGTAAGCGGGGGGGCCGGCACCGGGGAGCTGTTTTTT,CSAVSGGAGTGELFF
TRBV9,many,NA,TRBJ2-6,TGTGCCAGCAGCGTATCGAGGAGACAGTCTGGGGCCAACGTCCTGACTTTC,CASSVSRRQSGANVLTF
TRBV20-1,NA,NA,TRBJ1-2,TGCAGTGCTAGACCCACAGGGATCTATGGCTACACCTTC,CSARPTGIYGYTF
TRBV4-1,many,TRBD1,TRBJ1-1,TGCGCCAGCAGCCACACAGGGGCGAACACTGAAGCTTTCTTT,CASSHTGANTEAFF
TRBV5-1,many,TRBD1,TRBJ1-4,TGCGCCAGCAGCCACTACGGGACAGGAAAGGATGCAACTAATGAAAAACTGTTTTTT,CASSHYGTGKDATNEKLFF
TRBV2,many,NA,TRBJ1-4,TGTGCCAGCAGACCCGGGCGACAGGTCTACGAAAAACTGTTTTTT,CASRPGRQVYEKLFF
TRBV7-3,NA,NA,TRBJ1-4,TGTGCCAGCAGCCAAGGACTCGGGCTAGGTGAAAAACTGTTTTTT,CASSQGLGLGEKLFF
TRBV15,NA,TRBD1,TRBJ1-1,TGTGCCACCAGCAGACGACAGGGGTTGCGCACTGAAGCTTTCTTT,CATSRRQGLRTEAFF
TRBV25-1,many,NA,TRBJ1-4,TGTGCCAGCAGTGTACCGCGCGGCCGGGAAGAAAAACTGTTTTTT,CASSVPRGREEKLFF
TRBV3-1,NA,NA,TRBJ2-1,TGTGCCAGCAGCCAAGTAAACTGGGTTGAGCAGTTCTTC,CASSQVNWVEQFF
TRBV5-4,many,NA,TRBJ2-1,TGTGCCAGCAGCTTGGGTGGGGGGAAATACAATGAGCAGTTCTTC,CASSLGGGKYNEQFF
TRBV7-2,many,NA,TRBJ2-3,TGTGCCAGCAGCTTAAAGTGGGCCAACAGGGCCGAGGATACGCAGTATTTT,CASSLKWANRAEDTQYF